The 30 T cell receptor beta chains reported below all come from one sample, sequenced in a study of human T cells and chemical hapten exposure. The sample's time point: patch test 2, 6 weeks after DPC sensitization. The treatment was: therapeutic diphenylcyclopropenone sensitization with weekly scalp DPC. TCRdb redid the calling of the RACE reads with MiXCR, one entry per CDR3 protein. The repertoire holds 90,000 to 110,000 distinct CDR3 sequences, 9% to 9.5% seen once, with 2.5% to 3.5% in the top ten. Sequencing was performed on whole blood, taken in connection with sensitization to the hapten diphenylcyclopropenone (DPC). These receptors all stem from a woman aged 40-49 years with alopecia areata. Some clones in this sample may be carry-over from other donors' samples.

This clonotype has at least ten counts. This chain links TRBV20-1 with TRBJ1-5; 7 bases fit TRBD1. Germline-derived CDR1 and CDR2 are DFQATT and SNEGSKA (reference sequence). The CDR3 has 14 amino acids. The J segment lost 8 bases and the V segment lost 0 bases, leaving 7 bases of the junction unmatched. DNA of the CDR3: TGCAGTGCTAGAGATTGGAGGGGGCCGGAGCCCCAGCATTTT. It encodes CSARDWRGPEPQHF.

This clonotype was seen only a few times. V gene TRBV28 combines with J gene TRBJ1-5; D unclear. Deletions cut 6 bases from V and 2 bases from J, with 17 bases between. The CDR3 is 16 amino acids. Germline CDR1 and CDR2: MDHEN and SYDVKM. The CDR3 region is CASSSAQVIGNQPQHF. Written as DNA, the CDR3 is TGTGCCAGCAGCTCCGCCCAGGTTATTGGCAATCAGCCCCAGCATTTT.

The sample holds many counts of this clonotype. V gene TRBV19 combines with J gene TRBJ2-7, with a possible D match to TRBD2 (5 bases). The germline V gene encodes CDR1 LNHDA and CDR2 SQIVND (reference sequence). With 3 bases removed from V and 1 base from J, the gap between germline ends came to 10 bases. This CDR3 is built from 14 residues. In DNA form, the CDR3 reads TGTGCCAGTAGTATCAGAGGGTCATCCTACGAGCAGTACTTC. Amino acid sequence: CASSIRGSSYEQYF.

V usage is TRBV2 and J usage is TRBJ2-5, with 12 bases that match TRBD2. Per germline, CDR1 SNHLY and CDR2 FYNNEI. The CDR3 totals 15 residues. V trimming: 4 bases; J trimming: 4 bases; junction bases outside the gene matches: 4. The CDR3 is CASSVILAGGETQYF. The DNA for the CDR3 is TGTGCCAGCAGTGTTATACTAGCGGGGGGAGAGACCCAGTACTTC.

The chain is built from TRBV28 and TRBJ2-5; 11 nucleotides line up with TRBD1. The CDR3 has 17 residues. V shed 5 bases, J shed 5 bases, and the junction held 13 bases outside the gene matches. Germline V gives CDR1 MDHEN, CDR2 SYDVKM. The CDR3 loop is CASSLFPGTGGTETQYF. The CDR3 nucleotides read TGTGCCAGCAGTCTCTTTCCCGGGACAGGGGGTACGGAGACCCAGTACTTC.

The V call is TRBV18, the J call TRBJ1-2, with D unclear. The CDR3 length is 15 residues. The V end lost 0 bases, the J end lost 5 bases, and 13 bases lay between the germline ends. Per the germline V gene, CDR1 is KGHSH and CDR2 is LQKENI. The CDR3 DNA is TGTGCCAGCTCACCACCGAACTGGGAGGAATATGGCTACACCTTC. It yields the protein CASSPPNWEEYGYTF.

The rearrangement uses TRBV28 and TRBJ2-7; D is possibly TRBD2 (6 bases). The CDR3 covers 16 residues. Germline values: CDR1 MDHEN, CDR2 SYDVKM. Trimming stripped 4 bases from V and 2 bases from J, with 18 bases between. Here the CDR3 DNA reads TGTGCCAGCAGTTCCCCGGGGGACGGGAGCCCCTACGAGCAGTACTTC. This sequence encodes CASSSPGDGSPYEQYF.

The DNA of the CDR3 is TGTGCCAGCAGCCCGACAGGATACAGGGGGGGCGAGCAGTACTTC. Its protein product is CASSPTGYRGGEQYF. The rearrangement joins TRBV7-2 to TRBJ2-7, with D perhaps matching TRBD1 (8 bases). Trimming left V 5 bases short and J 6 bases short, with 20 bases between. The CDR3 loop spans 15 amino acids. CDR1 SGHTA and CDR2 FQGNSA come from the germline V gene.

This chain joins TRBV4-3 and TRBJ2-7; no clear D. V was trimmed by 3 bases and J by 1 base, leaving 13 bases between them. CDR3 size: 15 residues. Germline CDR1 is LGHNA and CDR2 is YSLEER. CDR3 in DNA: TGCGCCAGCAGCCAGCCCGGGTCGATATCCTACGAGCAGTACTTC. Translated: CASSQPGSISYEQYF.

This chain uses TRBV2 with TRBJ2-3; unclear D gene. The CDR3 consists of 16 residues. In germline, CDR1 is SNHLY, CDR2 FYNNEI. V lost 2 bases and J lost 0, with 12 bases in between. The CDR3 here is CASSERRLQSTDTQYF. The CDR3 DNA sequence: TGTGCCAGCAGTGAAAGGAGACTCCAAAGCACAGATACGCAGTATTTT.

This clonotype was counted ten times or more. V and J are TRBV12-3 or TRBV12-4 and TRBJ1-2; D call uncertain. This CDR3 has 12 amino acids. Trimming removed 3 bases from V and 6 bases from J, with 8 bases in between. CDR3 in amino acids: CASSFIPDGYTF. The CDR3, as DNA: TGTGCCAGCAGTTTTATCCCGGATGGCTACACCTTC.

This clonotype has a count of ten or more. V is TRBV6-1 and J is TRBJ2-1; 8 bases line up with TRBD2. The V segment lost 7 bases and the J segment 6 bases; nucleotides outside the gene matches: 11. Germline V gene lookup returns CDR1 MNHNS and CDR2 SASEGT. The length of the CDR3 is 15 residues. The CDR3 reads CASTGLIAGINEQFF. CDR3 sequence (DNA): TGTGCCAGCACCGGTCTTATAGCGGGAATCAATGAGCAGTTCTTC.

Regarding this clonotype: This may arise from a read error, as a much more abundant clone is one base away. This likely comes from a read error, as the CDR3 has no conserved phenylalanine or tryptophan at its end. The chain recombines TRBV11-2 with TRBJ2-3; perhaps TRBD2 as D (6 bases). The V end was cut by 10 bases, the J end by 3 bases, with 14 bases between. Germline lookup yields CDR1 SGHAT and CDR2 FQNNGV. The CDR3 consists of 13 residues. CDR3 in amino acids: CATLRSGTDTQYS. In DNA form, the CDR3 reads TGTGCCACCCTACGTAGCGGAACAGATACGCAGTATTCT.

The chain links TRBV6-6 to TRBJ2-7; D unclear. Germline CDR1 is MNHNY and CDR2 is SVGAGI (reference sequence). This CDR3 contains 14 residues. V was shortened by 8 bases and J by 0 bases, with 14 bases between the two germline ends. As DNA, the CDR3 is TGTGCCAGCGCAGGTCAGCCCCTCTCCTACGAGCAGTACTTC. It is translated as CASAGQPLSYEQYF.

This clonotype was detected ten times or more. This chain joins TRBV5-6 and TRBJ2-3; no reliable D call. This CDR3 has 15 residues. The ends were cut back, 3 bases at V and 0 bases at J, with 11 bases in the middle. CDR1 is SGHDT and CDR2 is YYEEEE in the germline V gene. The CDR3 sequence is CASSWGFGSTDTQYF. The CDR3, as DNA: TGTGCCAGCAGCTGGGGATTCGGTAGCACAGATACGCAGTATTTT.

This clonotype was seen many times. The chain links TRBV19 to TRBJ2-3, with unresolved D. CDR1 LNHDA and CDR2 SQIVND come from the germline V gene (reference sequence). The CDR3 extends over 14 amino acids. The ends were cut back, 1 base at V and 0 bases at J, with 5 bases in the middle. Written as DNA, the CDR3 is TGTGCCAGTAGTATAGTACAGAGCACAGATACGCAGTATTTT. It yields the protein CASSIVQSTDTQYF. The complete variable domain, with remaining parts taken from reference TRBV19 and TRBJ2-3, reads DGGITQSPKYLFRKEGQNVTLSCEQNLNHDAMYWYRQDPGQGLRLIYYSQIVNDFQKGDIAEGYSVSREKKESFPLTVTSAQKNPTAFYLCASSIVQSTDTQYFGPGTRLTVL.

The CDR3 coding sequence is TGTGCCAGCAGACCCGAACTGGGGACCCAGTACTTC. Its protein product is CASRPELGTQYF. V is TRBV11-2 and J is TRBJ2-5; D is ambiguous. V gave up 6 bases and J gave up 7 bases, with 12 bases separating them. From germline, CDR1 is SGHAT and CDR2 FQNNGV. The CDR3 consists of 12 residues.

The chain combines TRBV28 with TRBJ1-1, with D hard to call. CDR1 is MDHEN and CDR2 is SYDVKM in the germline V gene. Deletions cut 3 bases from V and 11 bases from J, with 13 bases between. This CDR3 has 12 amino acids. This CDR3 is CASSLTGNDAFF. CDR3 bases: TGTGCCAGCAGTTTGACGGGGAATGATGCTTTCTTT.

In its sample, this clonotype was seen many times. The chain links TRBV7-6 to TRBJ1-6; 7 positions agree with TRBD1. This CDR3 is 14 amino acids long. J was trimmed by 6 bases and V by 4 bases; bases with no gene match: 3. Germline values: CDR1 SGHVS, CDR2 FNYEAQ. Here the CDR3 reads CASSWDRFNSPLHF. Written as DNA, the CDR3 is TGTGCCAGCAGCTGGGACAGATTTAATTCACCCCTCCACTTT.

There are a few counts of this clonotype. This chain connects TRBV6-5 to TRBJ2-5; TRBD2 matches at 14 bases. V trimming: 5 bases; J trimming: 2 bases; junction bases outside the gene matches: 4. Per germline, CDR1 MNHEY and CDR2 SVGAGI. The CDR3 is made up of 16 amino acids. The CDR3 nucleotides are TGTGCCAGCAGTCGCCGACTAGCGGGGGGGCAAGAGACCCAGTACTTC. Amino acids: CASSRRLAGGQETQYF.

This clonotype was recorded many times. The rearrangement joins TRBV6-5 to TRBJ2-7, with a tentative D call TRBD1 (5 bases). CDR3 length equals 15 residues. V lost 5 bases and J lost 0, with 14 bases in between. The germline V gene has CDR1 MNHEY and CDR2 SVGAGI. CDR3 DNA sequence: TGTGCCAGCAGTGGCAGGGCCCTGAGCTCCTACGAGCAGTACTTC. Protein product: CASSGRALSSYEQYF.

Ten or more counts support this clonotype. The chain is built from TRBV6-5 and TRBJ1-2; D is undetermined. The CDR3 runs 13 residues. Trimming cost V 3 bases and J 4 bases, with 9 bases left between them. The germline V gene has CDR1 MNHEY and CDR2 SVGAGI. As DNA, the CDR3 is TGTGCCAGCAGTTATACGTCCCTCTATGGCTACACCTTC. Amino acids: CASSYTSLYGYTF.

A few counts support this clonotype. The CDR3 DNA reads as TGCAGCGTTTCCAGGGAAGAGACCCAGTACTTC. This sequence encodes CSVSREETQYF. The chain recombines TRBV29-1 with TRBJ2-5, with a tentative D call TRBD1 (5 bases). CDR1 and CDR2 from the germline V gene are SQVTM and ANQGSEA. The V end lost 5 bases, the J end lost 3 bases, and 7 bases lay between the germline ends. The CDR3 is 11 residues long.

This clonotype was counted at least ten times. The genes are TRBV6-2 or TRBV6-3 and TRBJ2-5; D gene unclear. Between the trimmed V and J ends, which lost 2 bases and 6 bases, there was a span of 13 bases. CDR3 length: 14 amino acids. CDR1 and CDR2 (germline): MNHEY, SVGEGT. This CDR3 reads CASSYPFPIKTQYF. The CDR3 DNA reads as TGTGCCAGCAGTTACCCCTTTCCGATAAAGACCCAGTACTTC.

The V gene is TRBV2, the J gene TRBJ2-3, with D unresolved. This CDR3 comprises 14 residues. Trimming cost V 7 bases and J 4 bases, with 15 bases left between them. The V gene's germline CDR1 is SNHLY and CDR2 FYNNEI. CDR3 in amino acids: CASIPGVWADTQYF. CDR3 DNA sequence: TGTGCCAGCATCCCTGGGGTGTGGGCAGATACGCAGTATTTT.

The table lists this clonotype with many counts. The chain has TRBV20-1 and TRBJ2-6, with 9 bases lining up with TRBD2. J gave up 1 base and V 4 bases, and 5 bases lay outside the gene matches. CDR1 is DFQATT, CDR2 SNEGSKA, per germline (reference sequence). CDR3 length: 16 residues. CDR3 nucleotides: TGCAGTGCTACTGCGGGGGGGCCTTCTGGGGCCAACGTCCTGACTTTC. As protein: CSATAGGPSGANVLTF.

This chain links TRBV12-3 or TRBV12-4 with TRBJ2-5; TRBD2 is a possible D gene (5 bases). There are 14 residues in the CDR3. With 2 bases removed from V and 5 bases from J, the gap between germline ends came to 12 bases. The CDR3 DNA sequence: TGTGCCAGCAGTTTAAATTTGGGAGCGGAGACCCAGTACTTC. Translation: CASSLNLGAETQYF.

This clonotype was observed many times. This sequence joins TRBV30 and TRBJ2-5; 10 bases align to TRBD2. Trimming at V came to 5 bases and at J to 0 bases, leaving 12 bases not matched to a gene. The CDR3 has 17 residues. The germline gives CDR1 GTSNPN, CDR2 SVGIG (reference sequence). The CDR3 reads CAWGAPLAGGHQETQYF. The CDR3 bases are TGTGCCTGGGGGGCCCCGTTAGCGGGAGGACACCAAGAGACCCAGTACTTC.

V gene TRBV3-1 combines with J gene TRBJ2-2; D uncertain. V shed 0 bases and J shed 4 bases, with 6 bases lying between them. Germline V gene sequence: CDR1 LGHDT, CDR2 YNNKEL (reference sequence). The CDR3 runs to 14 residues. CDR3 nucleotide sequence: TGTGCCAGCAGCCAAGATCTTACCACCGGGGAGCTGTTTTTT. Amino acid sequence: CASSQDLTTGELFF.

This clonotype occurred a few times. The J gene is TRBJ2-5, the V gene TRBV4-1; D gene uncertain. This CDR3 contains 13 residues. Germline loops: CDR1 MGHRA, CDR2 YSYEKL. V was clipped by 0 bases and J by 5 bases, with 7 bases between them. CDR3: CASSQEIVETQYF. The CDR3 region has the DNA TGCGCCAGCAGCCAAGAGATCGTGGAGACCCAGTACTTC.